This TCR beta chain was retrieved from a study of technical replicates of blood from a handful of donors. The method was immunoSEQ multiplex PCR; TCRdb's version includes in-frame clones alone and lacks a portion of them. The data contain fewer than 90,000 clones, about 88% of them singletons. Sequencing was done on a sample of T cells isolated from PBMCs. The TCR sequence derives from a human donor in good health.

CDR3 region: CASSFVGLAGSGRHEQYF. The CDR3 DNA follows: TGTGCCAGCAGTTTTGTGGGACTAGCGGGATCTGGGCGCCACGAGCAGTACTTC. The chain joins TRBV27 to TRBJ2-7; 13 bases align to TRBD2. V lost 3 bases and J lost 5; bases outside the gene matches: 13. Germline CDR1 reads MNHEY; CDR2 reads SMNVEV (reference sequence). The CDR3 has 18 residues.